These 15 T cell receptor beta chains came from one sample sequenced in a study of blood T cell repertoires in COVID-19. Libraries were prepared by immunoSEQ multiplex PCR; TCRdb keeps only in-frame clonotypes and omits some of them. The sample carries just over 350,000 clones, over 75% recorded once. Sequenced sample: PBMCs or T cells enriched from blood (not recorded which). These receptors came from a woman aged 25-40 years who had recovered from COVID-19.

Concerning this clone: This sample also contains other DNA sequences that code for the same CDR3. The chain joins TRBV7-9 to TRBJ2-7; D not resolved. The CDR3 runs 11 residues. V dropped 5 bases and J dropped 2 bases, with 4 bases sitting between them. Per the germline V gene, CDR1 is SEHNR and CDR2 is FQNEAQ (reference sequence). CDR3 loop: CASSPAYEQYF. DNA for the CDR3: TGTGCCAGCAGCCCTGCCTACGAGCAGTACTTC.

The chain has TRBV3-1 (or the pseudogene TRBV3-2) and TRBJ1-1; D is ambiguous. The germline V gene has CDR1 LGHDT and CDR2 YNNKEL (reference sequence). Trimming shortened V by 0 bases and J by 6 bases, and 11 bases separated the two germline ends. This CDR3 comprises 14 residues. CDR3 residues: CASSQDRGGAEAFF. CDR3 sequence (DNA): TGTGCCAGCAGCCAAGATCGGGGAGGAGCTGAAGCTTTCTTT.

The chain couples TRBV5-4 to TRBJ2-3, with TRBD1 matching over 10 bases. Germline V gene lookup returns CDR1 SGHNT and CDR2 YYREEE (reference sequence). This CDR3 is built from 15 residues. J lost 4 bases, V lost 3 bases, and 5 bases had no gene match. CDR3 DNA sequence: TGTGCCAGCAGCTCGGACAGGGGGAAGGCAGATACGCAGTATTTT. Its protein product is CASSSDRGKADTQYF. The variable domain in full, with the rest retrieved from reference TRBV5-4 and TRBJ2-3, is ETGVTQSPTHLIKTRGQQVTLRCSSQSGHNTVSWYQQALGQGPQFIFQYYREEENGRGNFPPRFSGLQFPNYSSELNVNALELDDSALYLCASSSDRGKADTQYFGPGTRLTVL.

The V gene is TRBV28, the J gene TRBJ2-7; perhaps TRBD1 as D (6 bases). V was trimmed by 6 bases and J by 2 bases, leaving 17 bases between them. The CDR3 is made up of 15 amino acids. The germline V gene encodes CDR1 MDHEN and CDR2 SYDVKM. The CDR3 is CASRTDRQPPYEQYF. In nucleotides, the CDR3 is TGTGCCAGCAGGACCGACAGGCAACCACCCTACGAGCAGTACTTC.

This chain joins TRBV3-1 (or the pseudogene TRBV3-2) and TRBJ1-4, with a possible D match to TRBD1 (6 bases). Between the trimmed V and J ends, which lost 0 bases and 4 bases, there was a span of 15 bases. Germline V CDR1 and CDR2: LGHDT, YNNKEL (reference sequence). The CDR3 has 17 residues. CDR3 nucleotide sequence: TGTGCCAGCAGCCAAGATCACGGGGGGCGGGTTAATGAAAAACTGTTTTTT. This sequence encodes CASSQDHGGRVNEKLFF.

J is TRBJ2-1 and V is TRBV9; TRBD2 aligns across 13 bases. Per germline, CDR1 SGDLS and CDR2 YYNGEE. The CDR3 covers 15 residues. V lost 4 bases and J lost 7; bases outside the gene matches: 5. CDR3 protein: CASSTSGGADNEQFF. CDR3 nucleotide sequence: TGTGCCAGCAGCACTAGCGGGGGGGCGGATAATGAGCAGTTCTTC.

The chain combines TRBV7-2 with TRBJ1-3, with D possibly TRBD1 on 5 matching bases. The length of the CDR3 is 15 residues. The germline V gene has CDR1 SGHTA and CDR2 FQGNSA. V was trimmed by 2 bases and J by 2 bases, leaving 10 bases between them. CDR3 nucleotide sequence: TGTGCCAGCAGCTTACAGGGAGGTGCTGGAAACACCATATATTTT. It specifies CASSLQGGAGNTIYF.

This clone has just a few counts. J is TRBJ2-7 and V is TRBV6-5; TRBD1 matches 9 bases. The CDR3 consists of 15 residues. V dropped 6 bases and J dropped 4; count of bases not matched to a gene: 10. Germline values: CDR1 MNHEY, CDR2 SVGAGI. CDR3 amino acids: CASRLAGTGFYEQYF. CDR3 DNA: TGTGCCAGCAGACTCGCCGGGACAGGGTTTTACGAGCAGTACTTC.

This chain joins TRBV5-1 and TRBJ2-2; 8 positions agree with TRBD1. CDR3 size: 15 residues. Germline trimming cut 0 bases from V and 4 bases from J; bases unmatched to any gene: 2. Germline CDR1 reads SGHRS; CDR2 reads YFSETQ. CDR3 nucleotide sequence: TGCGCCAGCAGCTTGGGGCAGGGGGCCACCGGGGAGCTGTTTTTT. As protein: CASSLGQGATGELFF.

The chain employs TRBV12-3 or TRBV12-4 and TRBJ2-1; 9 nucleotides agree with TRBD2. V was clipped by 4 bases and J by 15 bases; unmatched bases: 7. The CDR3 loop spans 12 amino acids. CDR3 DNA: TGTGCCAGCAGTTCGGATAGCGGGAGTGTGTTCTTC. Protein sequence: CASSSDSGSVFF.

This chain uses TRBV7-8 with TRBJ2-7, with a tentative D call TRBD1 (5 bases). From germline, CDR1 is SGHVS and CDR2 FQNEAQ. V was cut by 2 bases and J by 5 bases, with 10 bases left in between. The CDR3 extends over 13 amino acids. CDR3 bases: TGTGCCAGCAGCTTAAGGCAGGGCGACGAGCAGTACTTC. This gives the protein CASSLRQGDEQYF. The variable domain in full, with the rest retrieved from reference TRBV7-8 and TRBJ2-7, is GAGVSQSPRYKVAKRGQDVALRCDPISGHVSLFWYQQALGQGPEFLTYFQNEAQLDKSGLPSDRFFAERPEGSVSTLKIQRTQQEDSAVYLCASSLRQGDEQYFGPGTRLTVT.

The V and J genes are TRBV19 and TRBJ2-7; 7 bases are a match to TRBD1. From germline, CDR1 is LNHDA and CDR2 SQIVND (reference sequence). Trimming cost V 1 base and J 6 bases; bases outside gene matches: 9. CDR3 size: 15 residues. The CDR3 region has the DNA TGTGCCAGTAGTATAGTAGGGGGCCCTGTGGGCGAGCAGTACTTC. Translated, it gives CASSIVGGPVGEQYF.

This chain connects TRBV4-1 to TRBJ1-2, with D hard to call. CDR1 MGHRA and CDR2 YSYEKL come from the germline V gene. The germline V and J ends were trimmed by 1 base and 4 bases, with 13 bases remaining between them. This CDR3 comprises 15 residues. The CDR3 here is CASSQVLGSSYGYTF. In DNA, the CDR3 is TGCGCCAGCAGCCAAGTCCTTGGCTCCAGCTATGGCTACACCTTC.

This chain uses TRBV18 with TRBJ1-3; D is ambiguous. The CDR3 is 15 amino acids. With 4 bases removed from V and 0 bases from J, the gap between germline ends came to 10 bases. Germline V gene lookup returns CDR1 KGHSH and CDR2 LQKENI. The CDR3, as DNA: TGTGCCAGCTCACAGGACTGGAACTCTGGAAACACCATATATTTT. It encodes CASSQDWNSGNTIYF.

This chain links TRBV7-2 with TRBJ2-1; TRBD2 aligns across 7 bases. The CDR3 covers 13 residues. Germline CDR1 is SGHTA and CDR2 is FQGNSA. The trim removed 6 bases at V and 2 bases at J, leaving 1 base unmatched. CDR3 protein: CASRGTTYNEQFF. Written as DNA, the CDR3 is TGTGCCAGCAGAGGGACTACCTACAATGAGCAGTTCTTC.